These 2 T cell receptor beta chains share one sample of origin, sequenced in a study of blood T cell repertoires in COVID-19. The assay was immunoSEQ multiplex PCR, and TCRdb's table has in-frame clones only and misses some. The table lists 85,000 to 95,000 clones, 80% to 95% of them singletons. Sequencing was done on a sample of peripheral blood. Source of these receptors: a woman aged 45 to 65 in a cohort sampled during active COVID-19.

The rearrangement joins TRBV19 to TRBJ1-5; D unresolved. The germline V gene has CDR1 LNHDA and CDR2 SQIVND (reference sequence). V was pared by 0 bases and J by 3 bases, with 9 bases between. The CDR3 loop spans 15 amino acids. As DNA, the CDR3 is TGTGCCAGTAGTATAGAGACCACTATCAATCAGCCCCAGCATTTT. The encoded protein is CASSIETTINQPQHF. The full variable domain, with the rest looked up from reference TRBV19 and TRBJ1-5, is DGGITQSPKYLFRKEGQNVTLSCEQNLNHDAMYWYRQDPGQGLRLIYYSQIVNDFQKGDIAEGYSVSREKKESFPLTVTSAQKNPTAFYLCASSIETTINQPQHFGDGTRLSIL.

The chain couples TRBV10-3 to TRBJ2-1, with TRBD1 as a possible D gene (5 bases). Deletions cut 5 bases from V and 9 bases from J, with 11 bases between. From germline, CDR1 is ENHRY and CDR2 SYGVKD. The CDR3 extends over 12 amino acids. The CDR3 sequence: CAISPRDVEQFF. The CDR3 nucleotides are TGTGCCATCAGTCCCAGGGATGTTGAGCAGTTCTTC.